These T cell receptor beta chains were read from a single sample in a study of T cells in Graves' hyperthyroidism and ophthalmopathy. TCRdb re-derived calls from the multiplex PCR reads in MiXCR, one entry per CDR3 protein. The sample holds over 450,000 distinct CDR3 sequences, about a sixth seen once. Specimen: blood. All receptors derive from a woman younger than 30 with Graves' ophthalmopathy. Both conserved end residues are part of each CDR3. D genes are given only for firm matches. Rows give clone size only sometimes, using once, few, many, or a class for an expanded clone.

v_call: TRBV30; clone_size: many; d_call: -; j_call: TRBJ2-4; cdr3_aa: CAWSESDIQYF; cdr3_nt: TGTGCCTGGAGTGAGAGCGACATTCAGTACTTC
v_call: TRBV5-1; clone_size: many; d_call: -; j_call: TRBJ2-7; cdr3_aa: CASALDRSEQYF; cdr3_nt: TGCGCCAGCGCTCTGGACCGCAGCGAGCAGTACTTC
v_call: TRBV12-3/TRBV12-4; clone_size: few; d_call: -; j_call: TRBJ1-6; cdr3_aa: CASRGTNSPLHF; cdr3_nt: TGTGCCAGCAGAGGGACGAATTCACCCCTCCACTTT
v_call: TRBV6-2/TRBV6-3; clone_size: few; d_call: TRBD1; j_call: TRBJ1-5; cdr3_aa: CASSYGTGGQPQHF; cdr3_nt: TGTGCCAGCAGTTACGGGACAGGGGGCCAGCCCCAGCATTTT
v_call: TRBV5-1; clone_size: -; d_call: -; j_call: TRBJ1-1; cdr3_aa: CASSLDGEVGEAFF; cdr3_nt: TGCGCCAGCAGCTTGGACGGGGAAGTGGGTGAAGCTTTCTTT
v_call: TRBV2; clone_size: many; d_call: -; j_call: TRBJ1-1; cdr3_aa: CASTSVRVSARITEAFF; cdr3_nt: TGTGCCAGCACCTCTGTACGGGTGTCGGCGCGGATAACTGAAGCTTTCTTT
v_call: TRBV30; clone_size: many; d_call: -; j_call: TRBJ1-6; cdr3_aa: CAWSSGADVNSPLHF; cdr3_nt: TGTGCCTGGAGTTCGGGGGCCGACGTTAATTCACCCCTCCACTTT
v_call: TRBV11-1; clone_size: few; d_call: -; j_call: TRBJ1-4; cdr3_aa: CASSFRAGKTELFF; cdr3_nt: TGTGCCAGCAGCTTTCGGGCTGGAAAGACGGAACTGTTTTTT
v_call: TRBV30; clone_size: many; d_call: TRBD1; j_call: TRBJ1-1; cdr3_aa: CAWYRGTEAFF; cdr3_nt: TGTGCCTGGTACAGGGGCACTGAAGCTTTCTTT
v_call: TRBV7-8; clone_size: few; d_call: TRBD2; j_call: TRBJ2-7; cdr3_aa: CASSFGGFSYEQYF; cdr3_nt: TGTGCCAGCAGCTTCGGGGGGTTCTCCTACGAGCAGTACTTC
v_call: TRBV9; clone_size: -; d_call: -; j_call: TRBJ1-1; cdr3_aa: CASSVGNTEALF; cdr3_nt: TGTGCCAGCAGCGTAGGGAACACTGAAGCTCTCTTT
v_call: TRBV27; clone_size: many; d_call: -; j_call: TRBJ1-1; cdr3_aa: CASSSRCCGPRKTEAFF; cdr3_nt: TGTGCCAGCAGTAGTCGTTGCTGCGGGCCGCGGAAGACTGAAGCTTTCTTT
v_call: TRBV5-6; clone_size: -; d_call: TRBD2; j_call: TRBJ2-1; cdr3_aa: CASSLASGSGLDEQFF; cdr3_nt: TGTGCCAGCAGCTTGGCTAGCGGGAGTGGTTTGGATGAGCAGTTCTTC
v_call: TRBV9; clone_size: many; d_call: TRBD1; j_call: TRBJ2-7; cdr3_aa: CASSVSGTGVHEQYF; cdr3_nt: TGTGCCAGCAGCGTCTCCGGGACAGGGGTCCACGAGCAGTACTTC
v_call: TRBV5-1; clone_size: many; d_call: -; j_call: TRBJ1-5; cdr3_aa: CASSSGESNQPQHF; cdr3_nt: TGCGCCAGCAGCTCAGGGGAAAGCAATCAGCCCCAGCATTTT
v_call: TRBV7-2; clone_size: -; d_call: -; j_call: TRBJ2-1; cdr3_aa: CASSLSDFLNEQFF; cdr3_nt: TGTGCCAGCAGCTTATCCGACTTCTTGAATGAGCAGTTCTTC
v_call: TRBV13; clone_size: many; d_call: -; j_call: TRBJ1-1; cdr3_aa: CASSAPQGATEAFF; cdr3_nt: TGTGCCAGCAGCGCCCCGCAGGGAGCCACTGAAGCTTTCTTT
v_call: TRBV27; clone_size: many; d_call: -; j_call: TRBJ2-3; cdr3_aa: CASRPGTTTDTQYF; cdr3_nt: TGTGCCAGCAGACCCGGGACAACTACAGATACGCAGTATTTT
v_call: TRBV7-2; clone_size: many; d_call: TRBD1; j_call: TRBJ2-3; cdr3_aa: CASSLGDRVADTQYF; cdr3_nt: TGTGCCAGCAGCTTAGGGGACAGGGTTGCAGATACGCAGTATTTT
v_call: TRBV9; clone_size: -; d_call: -; j_call: TRBJ2-1; cdr3_aa: CASSVQAGSLSMSYNEQFF; cdr3_nt: TGTGCCAGCAGCGTTCAAGCCGGATCCCTGAGCATGTCCTACAATGAGCAGTTCTTC
v_call: TRBV5-1; clone_size: few; d_call: -; j_call: TRBJ2-5; cdr3_aa: CASSLVDWGGETQYF; cdr3_nt: TGCGCCAGCAGCTTGGTGGATTGGGGTGGGGAGACCCAGTACTTC
v_call: TRBV30; clone_size: few; d_call: -; j_call: TRBJ1-6; cdr3_aa: CAWDEGGNSPLHF; cdr3_nt: TGTGCCTGGGACGAGGGGGGGAATTCACCCCTCCACTTT
v_call: TRBV27; clone_size: many; d_call: TRBD1; j_call: TRBJ1-2; cdr3_aa: CASSLQGENYGYTF; cdr3_nt: TGTGCCAGCAGTTTACAGGGGGAAAACTATGGCTACACCTTC
v_call: TRBV11-2; clone_size: -; d_call: TRBD2; j_call: TRBJ2-5; cdr3_aa: CASSSSGGQTQYF; cdr3_nt: TGTGCCAGCAGCTCGTCGGGAGGGCAGACCCAGTACTTC
v_call: TRBV28; clone_size: many; d_call: -; j_call: TRBJ2-2; cdr3_aa: CASSSWTLNTGELFF; cdr3_nt: TGTGCCAGCAGTTCATGGACACTGAACACCGGGGAGCTGTTTTTT
v_call: TRBV7-8; clone_size: once; d_call: TRBD1; j_call: TRBJ2-2; cdr3_aa: CASSLGGDRRAGELFF; cdr3_nt: TGTGCCAGCAGCTTAGGGGGGGACAGGCGGGCCGGGGAGCTGTTTTTT
v_call: TRBV20-1; clone_size: many; d_call: TRBD1; j_call: TRBJ1-2; cdr3_aa: CSARTGRYGYTF; cdr3_nt: TGCAGTGCACGGACAGGGCGGTATGGCTACACCTTC
v_call: TRBV30; clone_size: many; d_call: -; j_call: TRBJ1-2; cdr3_aa: CAWSVSGQNGYTF; cdr3_nt: TGTGCCTGGAGTGTATCCGGACAGAATGGCTACACCTTC
v_call: TRBV28; clone_size: few; d_call: -; j_call: TRBJ1-2; cdr3_aa: CASSLAAGLGGYTF; cdr3_nt: TGTGCCAGCAGTTTAGCGGCGGGGTTGGGTGGCTACACCTTC
v_call: TRBV12-3/TRBV12-4; clone_size: many; d_call: -; j_call: TRBJ1-1; cdr3_aa: CASSSDTLNTEAFF; cdr3_nt: TGTGCCAGCAGTTCGGACACCCTGAACACTGAAGCTTTCTTT
v_call: TRBV5-6; clone_size: -; d_call: TRBD1; j_call: TRBJ2-7; cdr3_aa: CASSVQGVNYEQYF; cdr3_nt: TGTGCCAGCAGCGTTCAGGGGGTTAACTACGAGCAGTACTTC
v_call: TRBV18; clone_size: -; d_call: -; j_call: TRBJ1-3; cdr3_aa: CASSPPNRLSSGNTIYF; cdr3_nt: TGTGCCAGCTCACCACCCAACCGCCTATCCTCTGGAAACACCATATATTTT
v_call: TRBV11-2; clone_size: many; d_call: -; j_call: TRBJ2-7; cdr3_aa: CASSLISSYEQYF; cdr3_nt: TGTGCCAGCAGCCTGATTAGTTCCTACGAGCAGTACTTC
v_call: TRBV30; clone_size: few; d_call: -; j_call: TRBJ1-1; cdr3_aa: CAGEGLTRGLTEAFF; cdr3_nt: TGTGCCGGGGAGGGCCTCACAAGGGGTCTCACTGAAGCTTTCTTT
v_call: TRBV4-1; clone_size: many; d_call: -; j_call: TRBJ1-5; cdr3_aa: CASSQDSRNNQPQHF; cdr3_nt: TGCGCCAGCAGCCAAGATTCCAGGAACAATCAGCCCCAGCATTTT
v_call: TRBV9; clone_size: few; d_call: -; j_call: TRBJ2-1; cdr3_aa: CASSAGRFGGNEQFF; cdr3_nt: TGTGCCAGCAGCGCCGGACGATTCGGCGGTAATGAGCAGTTCTTC
v_call: TRBV3-1; clone_size: many; d_call: -; j_call: TRBJ2-3; cdr3_aa: CASSQEDTQYF; cdr3_nt: TGTGCCAGCAGCCAAGAGGATACGCAGTATTTT
v_call: TRBV10-3; clone_size: few; d_call: TRBD1; j_call: TRBJ2-1; cdr3_aa: CAISDRDRAFSGNEQFF; cdr3_nt: TGTGCCATCAGTGACCGGGACAGGGCCTTTAGCGGAAATGAGCAGTTCTTC
v_call: TRBV13; clone_size: many; d_call: -; j_call: TRBJ2-1; cdr3_aa: CASSGGLDNEQFF; cdr3_nt: TGTGCCAGCAGCGGGGGACTGGACAATGAGCAGTTCTTC
v_call: TRBV30; clone_size: -; d_call: -; j_call: TRBJ1-1; cdr3_aa: CAWGVTTVRTEAFF; cdr3_nt: TGTGCCTGGGGTGTAACCACAGTGCGCACTGAAGCTTTCTTT
v_call: TRBV13; clone_size: -; d_call: -; j_call: TRBJ2-3; cdr3_aa: CASSLLVGTDTQYF; cdr3_nt: TGTGCCAGCAGCTTATTGGTCGGCACAGATACGCAGTATTTT
v_call: TRBV28; clone_size: -; d_call: TRBD1; j_call: TRBJ1-3; cdr3_aa: CASSSPTGGPGNTIYF; cdr3_nt: TGTGCCAGCAGTTCCCCGACAGGGGGTCCTGGAAACACCATATATTTT
v_call: TRBV24-1; clone_size: few; d_call: -; j_call: TRBJ1-4; cdr3_aa: CATGDTEKLFF; cdr3_nt: TGTGCCACCGGGGACACGGAAAAACTGTTTTTT
v_call: TRBV12-3/TRBV12-4; clone_size: many; d_call: -; j_call: TRBJ2-2; cdr3_aa: CASSLGGSTANTGELFF; cdr3_nt: TGTGCCAGCAGTTTAGGGGGGAGTACTGCGAACACCGGGGAGCTGTTTTTT
v_call: TRBV10-3; clone_size: -; d_call: -; j_call: TRBJ1-1; cdr3_aa: CAIQAQGTEAFF; cdr3_nt: TGTGCCATCCAGGCTCAGGGGACTGAAGCTTTCTTT
v_call: TRBV29-1; clone_size: -; d_call: -; j_call: TRBJ1-1; cdr3_aa: CSVLAPRRMNTEAFF; cdr3_nt: TGCAGCGTTTTAGCCCCGAGACGGATGAACACTGAAGCTTTCTTT
v_call: TRBV3-1; clone_size: many; d_call: -; j_call: TRBJ2-2; cdr3_aa: CASSHGPNTGELFF; cdr3_nt: TGTGCCAGCAGCCACGGGCCGAACACCGGGGAGCTGTTTTTT
v_call: TRBV5-1; clone_size: many; d_call: TRBD2; j_call: TRBJ2-3; cdr3_aa: CASRKLAGVADTQYF; cdr3_nt: TGCGCCAGCAGAAAACTAGCGGGAGTTGCAGATACGCAGTATTTT
v_call: TRBV28; clone_size: many; d_call: -; j_call: TRBJ2-5; cdr3_aa: CASSWGSDGEETQYF; cdr3_nt: TGTGCCAGCAGTTGGGGGTCTGACGGGGAAGAGACCCAGTACTTC
v_call: TRBV5-5; clone_size: many; d_call: -; j_call: TRBJ2-5; cdr3_aa: CASSAGLEVTQYF; cdr3_nt: TGTGCCAGCAGCGCGGGACTCGAGGTGACCCAGTACTTC
v_call: TRBV7-9; clone_size: once; d_call: -; j_call: TRBJ1-6; cdr3_aa: CASSPRGGSPLHF; cdr3_nt: TGTGCCAGCAGCCCGCGGGGGGGCTCACCCCTCCACTTT